The 26 T cell receptor beta chains below were found in one sample sequenced in a study of post-analysis software for immune sequencing data. Study-wide points: In patients, TRBV5-6, TRBV5-1 and TRBV20-1 belonged to roughly 5 TRBV segments found more frequently than in controls.

Tagging with unique molecular identifiers was a feature of the TCR beta cDNA libraries. From the PCR reads, TCRdb called clonotypes with MiXCR, one entry per CDR3 protein. The table has hundreds of thousands of distinct CDR3 sequences, more than 50% seen once. These TCRs' antigens remain unknown. Sequencing input: blood. The receptor source for this set is a girl aged 2 to 10 with multiple sclerosis.

The chain recombines TRBV20-1 with TRBJ2-1; D is perhaps TRBD1 (6 bases). Germline lookup yields CDR1 DFQATT and CDR2 SNEGSKA (reference sequence). V lost 6 bases, J lost 7 bases, and 16 bases lay in between. This CDR3 contains 13 residues. CDR3 loop: CSAPPEGVNEQFF. CDR3 nucleotide sequence: TGCAGTGCCCCGCCCGAGGGGGTGAATGAGCAGTTCTTC.

In this sample, this clonotype turned up a few times. The chain recombines TRBV5-5 with TRBJ1-1; TRBD1 is a possible D gene (6 bases). Germline V gives CDR1 SGHKS, CDR2 YYEKEE (reference sequence). The CDR3 is made up of 14 amino acids. V lost 2 bases, J lost 3 bases, and 11 bases lay in between. This chain's CDR3 is CASSFRGGDTEAFF. DNA of the CDR3: TGTGCCAGCAGCTTTAGGGGGGGGGACACTGAAGCTTTCTTT.

The genes are TRBV5-6 and TRBJ2-5; 8 bases line up with TRBD2. CDR3 length: 16 residues. Germline V gene sequence: CDR1 SGHDT, CDR2 YYEEEE. After removal of 3 bases from V and 1 base from J, the junction contained 8 bases not matched to a gene. The CDR3 coding sequence is TGTGCCAGCAGCTCAAGGGGCGGGGGGTCCCAAGAGACCCAGTACTTC. It yields the protein CASSSRGGGSQETQYF.

This chain joins TRBV27 and TRBJ1-2; TRBD1 matches at 7 bases. The CDR3 sequence is 14 residues long. Per the germline V gene, CDR1 is MNHEY and CDR2 is SMNVEV (reference sequence). Trimming at V came to 8 bases and at J to 6 bases, leaving 12 bases not matched to a gene. The CDR3, as DNA: TGTGCCAGCCACCGGCAGGGGGAGGCGAATGGCTACACCTTC. Its protein product is CASHRQGEANGYTF.

The chain couples TRBV5-1 to TRBJ2-1, with 10 bases fitting TRBD1. The CDR3 contains 13 residues. The V gene end was trimmed by 5 bases and the J gene end by 8 bases; junction bases not matched to a gene: 4. CDR1 SGHRS and CDR2 YFSETQ come from the germline V gene. The CDR3 DNA follows: TGCGCCAGCAGACCCGGGACAGGGGATGAGCAGTTCTTC. As protein: CASRPGTGDEQFF.

The chain has TRBV12-3 or TRBV12-4 and TRBJ1-5, with D perhaps matching TRBD1 (5 bases). The CDR3 sequence is 13 residues long. The V gene lost 4 bases and the J gene lost 6 bases, with 10 bases spanning the gap. The chain's CDR3 is CASSWGDRQPQHF. The DNA of the CDR3 is TGTGCCAGCAGTTGGGGGGATCGTCAGCCCCAGCATTTT.

This chain's CDR3 is CASRQITEAFF. CDR3 sequence (DNA): TGTGCCAGCAGACAGATCACTGAAGCTTTCTTT. The chain carries TRBV6-6 and TRBJ1-1; the D is unclear. The CDR3 is 11 amino acids. Germline loops: CDR1 MNHNY, CDR2 SVGAGI (reference sequence). Trimming shortened V by 6 bases and J by 4 bases, and 6 bases separated the two germline ends.

This clonotype was counted a few times. The genes are TRBV18 and TRBJ2-4, with TRBD1 matching 7 bases. The CDR3 spans 15 residues. Germline CDR1 reads KGHSH; CDR2 reads LQKENI. J gave up 4 bases and V 3 bases, and 6 bases lay outside the gene matches. CDR3 in amino acids: CASSPDLGQKNIQYF. The CDR3 DNA reads TGTGCCAGCTCACCGGATCTGGGACAGAAAAACATTCAGTACTTC. The entire variable domain, with the rest obtained from reference TRBV18 and TRBJ2-4, is as follows: NAGVMQNPRHLVRRRGQEARLRCSPMKGHSHVYWYRQLPEEGLKFMVYLQKENIIDESGMPKERFSAEFPKEGPSILRIQQVVRGDSAAYFCASSPDLGQKNIQYFGAGTRLSVL.

This clonotype was seen a few times. The rearrangement uses TRBV5-1 and TRBJ1-2; 9 bases agree with TRBD1. The germline V gene has CDR1 SGHRS and CDR2 YFSETQ. V lost 4 bases and J lost 6; bases outside the gene matches: 10. The CDR3 consists of 15 residues. CDR3 nucleotides: TGCGCCAGCAGCGTGACAGGGGGTTATACACATGGCTACACCTTC. Amino acid sequence: CASSVTGGYTHGYTF.

CDR3 in amino acids: CASSFLQTGERFF. CDR3 bases: TGTGCCAGCAGTTTCCTCCAGACAGGGGAAAGGTTTTTT. The chain combines TRBV12-3 or TRBV12-4 with TRBJ1-4; 8 positions match TRBD1. The CDR3 sequence is 13 residues long. The V and J ends lost 3 bases and 16 bases, in that order; junction bases with no gene match: 10.

This rearrangement joins TRBV4-1 to TRBJ2-7; perhaps TRBD2 as D (5 bases). CDR1 MGHRA and CDR2 YSYEKL come from the germline V gene. This CDR3 spans 16 amino acids. The ends were cut back, 1 base at V and 1 base at J, with 14 bases in the middle. The CDR3 loop is CASSQAPAAKSYEQYF. Here the CDR3 DNA reads TGCGCCAGCAGCCAAGCGCCAGCGGCCAAATCCTACGAGCAGTACTTC.

The chain recombines TRBV29-1 with TRBJ2-1; 8 nucleotides line up with TRBD2. From germline, CDR1 is SQVTM and CDR2 ANQGSEA. Trimming at V came to 4 bases and at J to 3 bases, leaving 2 bases not matched to a gene. The length of the CDR3 is 13 residues. CDR3 residues: CSVGAGGYNEQFF. The DNA for the CDR3 is TGCAGCGTTGGGGCGGGGGGCTACAATGAGCAGTTCTTC.

This clonotype was detected only a few times. This rearrangement joins TRBV7-9 to TRBJ2-7; no clear D. With 5 bases removed from V and 2 bases from J, the gap between germline ends came to 13 bases. The CDR3 contains 14 residues. Germline CDR1 is SEHNR and CDR2 is FQNEAQ (reference sequence). This CDR3 is CASSPARMPYEQYF. CDR3 nucleotides: TGTGCCAGCAGCCCTGCCCGAATGCCCTACGAGCAGTACTTC.

The J gene is TRBJ1-1, the V gene TRBV9; 8 bases map to TRBD1. The CDR3 runs 13 residues. Germline lookup yields CDR1 SGDLS and CDR2 YYNGEE. The V gene end was trimmed by 3 bases and the J gene end by 6 bases; junction bases not matched to a gene: 4. The CDR3 coding sequence is TGTGCCAGCAGCGCACAGGGGGGACCTGAAGCTTTCTTT. Protein product: CASSAQGGPEAFF.

The rearrangement joins TRBV7-9 to TRBJ2-1; 7 bases fit TRBD1. Germline CDR1 SEHNR, CDR2 FQNEAQ (reference sequence). This CDR3 region has 14 residues. With V trimmed by 2 bases and J by 7 bases, 5 bases remained unmatched. The CDR3 loop reads CASSLTGAPNEQFF. In DNA, the CDR3 is TGTGCCAGCAGCTTAACAGGGGCTCCTAATGAGCAGTTCTTC.

This clonotype was seen just once. The V call is TRBV20-1, the J call TRBJ2-2, with 9 bases aligning to TRBD1. The trim removed 7 bases at V and 6 bases at J, leaving 12 bases unmatched. The CDR3 has 15 amino acids. The germline gives CDR1 DFQATT, CDR2 SNEGSKA (reference sequence). CDR3 residues: CSGRSGQGSPGELFF. CDR3 DNA: TGCAGTGGACGGTCGGGACAGGGTTCGCCCGGGGAGCTGTTTTTT.

J is TRBJ2-1 and V is TRBV12-3 or TRBV12-4; perhaps TRBD2 as D (5 bases). This CDR3 is built from 10 residues. V lost 11 bases, J lost 8 bases, and 10 bases lay in between. CDR3 region: CAWGDYEQFF. The CDR3, as DNA: TGTGCCTGGGGAGACTATGAGCAGTTCTTC.

The V and J genes are TRBV4-3 and TRBJ2-5; 9 nucleotides agree with TRBD1. This CDR3 region has 16 residues. Germline V lookup: CDR1 LGHNA, CDR2 YSLEER. V lost 4 bases to trimming and J lost 6 bases; unmatched junction nucleotides: 12. The CDR3 DNA reads as TGCGCCAGCAGCCCGACAGGGACAGGGCGACAGCAGACCCAGTACTTC. It specifies CASSPTGTGRQQTQYF.

This clonotype is a singleton in its sample. J is TRBJ2-1 and V is TRBV7-2; 16 positions match TRBD2. The CDR3 has 17 residues. V gave up 0 bases and J gave up 9 bases; unmatched junction bases: 5. The germline gives CDR1 SGHTA, CDR2 FQGNSA. Written as DNA, the CDR3 is TGTGCCAGCAGCTTAGCCGGGACTAGCGGGGGGGCCAGTGAGCAGTTCTTC. Residues: CASSLAGTSGGASEQFF.

In this sample, this clonotype turned up a few times. The rearrangement links TRBV5-5 to TRBJ2-1; D is unresolved. V was pared by 0 bases and J by 2 bases, with 12 bases between. In germline, CDR1 is SGHKS, CDR2 YYEKEE (reference sequence). The CDR3 has 16 residues. The CDR3 DNA follows: TGTGCCAGCAGCTTGGAGCTCAGTACCACCTACAATGAGCAGTTCTTC. It encodes CASSLELSTTYNEQFF.

The V call is TRBV6-6, the J call TRBJ1-1; D remains unclear. V gave up 6 bases and J gave up 1 base, with 9 bases separating them. The CDR3 sequence is 13 residues long. The germline CDR1 and CDR2 sequences are MNHNY and SVGAGI (reference sequence). CDR3 in amino acids: CASRTASNTEAFF. The CDR3 nucleotides are TGTGCCAGCAGGACCGCCTCGAACACTGAAGCTTTCTTT.

This sequence joins TRBV27 and TRBJ1-2; weak D call: TRBD1 (5 bases). CDR1 and CDR2 from the germline V gene are MNHEY and SMNVEV (reference sequence). The CDR3 loop spans 13 amino acids. Trimming removed 8 bases from V and 8 bases from J, with 18 bases in between. The chain's CDR3 is CASSSRGLRGYTF. CDR3 DNA sequence: TGTGCCAGCTCTAGCCGGGGGTTAAGGGGCTACACCTTC.

V gene TRBV20-1 combines with J gene TRBJ2-7, with D uncertain. The germline V gene encodes CDR1 DFQATT and CDR2 SNEGSKA (reference sequence). Trimming removed 5 bases at V and 4 bases at J, with 9 bases between. The CDR3 totals 11 residues. DNA of the CDR3: TGCAGTGCTGGGAATGGGTACGAGCAGTACTTC. Its protein product is CSAGNGYEQYF.

This clonotype was observed once. V and J are TRBV5-5 and TRBJ2-2, with D possibly matching TRBD2 (6 bases). The CDR3 covers 16 residues. The V and J ends lost 1 base and 0 bases respectively, with 10 bases between them. Germline V gene lookup returns CDR1 SGHKS and CDR2 YYEKEE (reference sequence). CDR3 nucleotide sequence: TGTGCCAGCAGCTTGAACGCGGGAACGAACACCGGGGAGCTGTTTTTT. Its protein is CASSLNAGTNTGELFF.

This rearrangement joins TRBV4-3 to TRBJ2-1; 8 bases fit TRBD1. The CDR3 spans 18 residues. Germline V lookup: CDR1 LGHNA, CDR2 YSLEER. V lost 1 base, J lost 4 bases, and 12 bases stayed unmatched. DNA for the CDR3: TGCGCCAGCAGCCAAGTGGCGATTGGACAGGGTTCTTACAATGAGCAGTTCTTC. It is translated as CASSQVAIGQGSYNEQFF.

This clonotype has more than one count but fewer than ten. The CDR3 coding sequence is TGCGCCAGCAGCTTGGGGTCTCAACCCATTCAGTACTTC. Amino acids: CASSLGSQPIQYF. This sequence joins TRBV5-1 and TRBJ2-4; D call uncertain. The CDR3 has 13 amino acids. V was trimmed by 0 bases and J by 9 bases, leaving 10 bases between them. The germline V gene encodes CDR1 SGHRS and CDR2 YFSETQ.